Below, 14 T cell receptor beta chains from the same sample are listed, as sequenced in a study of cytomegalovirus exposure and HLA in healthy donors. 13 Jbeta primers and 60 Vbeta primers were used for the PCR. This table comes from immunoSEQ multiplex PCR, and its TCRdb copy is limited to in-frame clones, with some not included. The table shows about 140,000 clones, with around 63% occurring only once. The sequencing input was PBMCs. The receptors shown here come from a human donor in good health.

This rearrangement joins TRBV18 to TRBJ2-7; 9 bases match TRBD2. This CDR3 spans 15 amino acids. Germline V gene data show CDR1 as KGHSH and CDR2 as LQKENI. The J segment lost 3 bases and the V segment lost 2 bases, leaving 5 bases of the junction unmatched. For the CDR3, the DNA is TGTGCCAGCTCACCAGGGCGGGAGGGACTCTACGAGCAGTACTTC. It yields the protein CASSPGREGLYEQYF.

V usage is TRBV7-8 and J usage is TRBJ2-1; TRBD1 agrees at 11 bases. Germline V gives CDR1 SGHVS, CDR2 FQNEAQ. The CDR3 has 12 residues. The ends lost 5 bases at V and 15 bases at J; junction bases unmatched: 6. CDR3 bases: TGTGCCAGCAGCAAGGGACAGGGGGGGTCGTTCTTC. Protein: CASSKGQGGSFF. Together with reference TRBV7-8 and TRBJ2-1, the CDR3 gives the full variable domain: GAGVSQSPRYKVAKRGQDVALRCDPISGHVSLFWYQQALGQGPEFLTYFQNEAQLDKSGLPSDRFFAERPEGSVSTLKIQRTQQEDSAVYLCASSKGQGGSFFGPGTRLTVL.

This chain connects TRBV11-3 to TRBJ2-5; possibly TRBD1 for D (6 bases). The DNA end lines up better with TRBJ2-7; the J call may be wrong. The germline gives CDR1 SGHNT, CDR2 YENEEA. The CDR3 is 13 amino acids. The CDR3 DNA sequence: TGTGCCAGCAGCTCGGACAGCTCCTACGAGCAGTACTTC. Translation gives CASSSDSSYEQYF.

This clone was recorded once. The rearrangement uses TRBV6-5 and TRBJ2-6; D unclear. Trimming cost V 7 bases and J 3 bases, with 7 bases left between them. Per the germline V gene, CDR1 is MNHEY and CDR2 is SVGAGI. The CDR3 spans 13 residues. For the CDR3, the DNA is TGTGCCAGCACCCTCGGTGGGGCCAACGTCCTGACTTTC. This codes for CASTLGGANVLTF.

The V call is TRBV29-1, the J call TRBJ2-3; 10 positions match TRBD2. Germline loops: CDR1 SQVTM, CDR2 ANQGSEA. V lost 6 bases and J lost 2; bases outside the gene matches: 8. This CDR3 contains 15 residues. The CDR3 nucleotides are TGCAGCGTCTCCATAGCGGGAGGCTACACAGATACGCAGTATTTT. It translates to CSVSIAGGYTDTQYF.

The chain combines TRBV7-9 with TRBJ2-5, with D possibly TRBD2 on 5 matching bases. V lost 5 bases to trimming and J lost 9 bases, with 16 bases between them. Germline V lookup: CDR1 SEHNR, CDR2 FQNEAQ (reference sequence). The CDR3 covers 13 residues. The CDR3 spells CASSTPTDWAQYF. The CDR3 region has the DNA TGTGCCAGCAGCACCCCGACGGACTGGGCCCAGTACTTC.

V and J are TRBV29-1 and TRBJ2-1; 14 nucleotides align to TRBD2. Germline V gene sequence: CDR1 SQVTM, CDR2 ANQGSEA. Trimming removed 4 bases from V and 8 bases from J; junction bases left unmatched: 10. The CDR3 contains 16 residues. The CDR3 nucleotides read TGCAGCGTTGCGGGCGGGACTAGCGGGAGCATTGATGAGCAGTTCTTC. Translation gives CSVAGGTSGSIDEQFF.

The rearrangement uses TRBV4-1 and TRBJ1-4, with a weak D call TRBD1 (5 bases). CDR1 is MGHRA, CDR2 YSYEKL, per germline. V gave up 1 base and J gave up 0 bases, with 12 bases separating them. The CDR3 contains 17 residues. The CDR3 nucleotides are TGCGCCAGCAGCCAAGCTATGGGGGGGACAACTAATGAAAAACTGTTTTTT. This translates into CASSQAMGGTTNEKLFF.

The DNA for the CDR3 is TGTGCCAGCAGTTTCATGCCAGGGATCGGGGACTACAACAATGAGCAGTTCTTC. It encodes CASSFMPGIGDYNNEQFF. This chain joins TRBV28 and TRBJ2-1; 7 bases map to TRBD2. Germline V gene lookup returns CDR1 MDHEN and CDR2 SYDVKM. The V segment lost 3 bases and the J segment 5 bases; nucleotides outside the gene matches: 16. The length of the CDR3 is 18 residues.

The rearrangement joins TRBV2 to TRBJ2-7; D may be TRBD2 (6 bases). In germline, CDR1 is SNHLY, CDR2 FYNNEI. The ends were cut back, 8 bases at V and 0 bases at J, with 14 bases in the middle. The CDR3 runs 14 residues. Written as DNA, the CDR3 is TGTGCCAGCGCGGGGTACTCCAGCTCCTACGAGCAGTACTTC. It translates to CASAGYSSSYEQYF.

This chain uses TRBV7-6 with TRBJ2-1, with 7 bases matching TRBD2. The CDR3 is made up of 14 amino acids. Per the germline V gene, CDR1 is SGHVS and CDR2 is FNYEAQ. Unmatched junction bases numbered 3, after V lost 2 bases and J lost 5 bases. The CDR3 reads CASSLSLADNEQFF. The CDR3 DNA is TGTGCCAGCAGCTTATCGCTAGCGGACAATGAGCAGTTCTTC.

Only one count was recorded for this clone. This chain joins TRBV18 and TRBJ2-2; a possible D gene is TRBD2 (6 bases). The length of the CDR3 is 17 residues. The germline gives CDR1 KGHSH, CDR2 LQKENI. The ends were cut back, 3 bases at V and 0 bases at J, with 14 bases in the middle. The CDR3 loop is CASSPYIADPNTGELFF. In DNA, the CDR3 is TGTGCCAGCTCACCTTATATAGCGGACCCGAACACCGGGGAGCTGTTTTTT.

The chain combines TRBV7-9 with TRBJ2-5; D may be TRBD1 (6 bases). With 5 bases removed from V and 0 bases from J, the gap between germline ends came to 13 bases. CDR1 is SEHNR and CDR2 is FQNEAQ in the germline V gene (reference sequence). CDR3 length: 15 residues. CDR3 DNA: TGTGCCAGCAGCCGTCTGGGGGCCAACCAAGAGACCCAGTACTTC. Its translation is CASSRLGANQETQYF.

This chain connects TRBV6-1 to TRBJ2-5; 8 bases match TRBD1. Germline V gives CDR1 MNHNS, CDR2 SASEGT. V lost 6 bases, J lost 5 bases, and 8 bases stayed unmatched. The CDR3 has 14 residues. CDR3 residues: CASSPGQGWETQYF. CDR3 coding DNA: TGTGCCAGCAGCCCCGGACAGGGCTGGGAGACCCAGTACTTC.